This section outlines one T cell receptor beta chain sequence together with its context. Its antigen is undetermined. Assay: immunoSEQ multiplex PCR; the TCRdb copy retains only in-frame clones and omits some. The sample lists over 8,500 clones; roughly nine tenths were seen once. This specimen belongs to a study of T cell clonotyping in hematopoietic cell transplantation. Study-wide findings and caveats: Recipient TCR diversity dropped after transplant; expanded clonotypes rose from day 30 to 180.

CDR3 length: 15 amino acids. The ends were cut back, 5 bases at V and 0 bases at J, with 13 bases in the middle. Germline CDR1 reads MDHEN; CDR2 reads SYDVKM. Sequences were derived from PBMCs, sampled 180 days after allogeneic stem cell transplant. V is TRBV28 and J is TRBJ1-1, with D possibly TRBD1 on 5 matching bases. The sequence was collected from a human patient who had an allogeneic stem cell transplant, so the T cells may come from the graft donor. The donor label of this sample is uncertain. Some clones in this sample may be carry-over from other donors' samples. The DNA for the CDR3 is TGTGCCAGCAGTCCTCTGACAGTGATGAACACTGAAGCTTTCTTT. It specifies CASSPLTVMNTEAFF.